The 8 T cell receptor beta chains presented below share a single source sample, sequenced in a study of CD8+CD57+ T cells in acquired aplastic anemia. All patients picked for sequencing had shown, by flow cytometry, an expansion of CD8+CD57+ cells. The use of genomic DNA as template underpinned the TCR beta VDJ and CDR3 profiling. In TCRdb, the reads were re-called with MiXCR into one record per CDR3 protein. The sample lists under 200,000 distinct CDR3 sequences, more than 45% seen once, with about 9.7% in the top ten. Sequenced input: sorted CD4+, CD8+, or CD8+CD57+ T cells (not recorded which) from PBMCs. The source is a human donor with aplastic anemia.

The chain is built from TRBV25-1 and TRBJ2-1; 8 bases map to TRBD2. Unmatched junction bases numbered 11, after V lost 5 bases and J lost 5 bases. Germline CDR1 is MGHDK and CDR2 is SYGVNS. The CDR3 is 16 amino acids. Here the CDR3 DNA reads TGTGCCAGCAGTCCCGATCGTAGCGGGGCTGACAATGAGCAGTTCTTC. Amino acids: CASSPDRSGADNEQFF.

This clonotype was seen repeatedly, ten times or more. The chain links TRBV7-9 to TRBJ1-2; TRBD1 might be the D (5 bases). Germline V CDR1 and CDR2: SEHNR, FQNEAQ (reference sequence). The CDR3 length is 14 residues. The germline V and J ends were trimmed by 5 bases and 4 bases, with 14 bases remaining between them. This CDR3 reads CASSRGSGAYGYTF. The CDR3 DNA reads as TGTGCCAGCAGCCGGGGGAGTGGGGCCTATGGCTACACCTTC.

This clonotype turned up a few times. This chain links TRBV2 with TRBJ2-2; D is ambiguous. Germline V gene lookup returns CDR1 SNHLY and CDR2 FYNNEI. Trimming left V 6 bases short and J 6 bases short, with 11 bases between. The CDR3 extends over 13 amino acids. The CDR3 DNA follows: TGTGCCAGCAGAAACACGAGGTCCGGGGAGCTGTTTTTT. It translates to CASRNTRSGELFF.

The gene calls are TRBV10-3 and TRBJ2-5, with D possibly TRBD2 on 5 matching bases. The germline V gene encodes CDR1 ENHRY and CDR2 SYGVKD. This CDR3 spans 13 amino acids. The V end lost 8 bases, the J end lost 2 bases, and 12 bases lay between the germline ends. As DNA, the CDR3 is TGTGCCATCCGAGGGTATTATCAAGAGACCCAGTACTTC. Protein: CAIRGYYQETQYF.

This clonotype has only a few counts. This chain uses TRBV10-3 with TRBJ2-1; D may be TRBD2 (5 bases). CDR1 is ENHRY and CDR2 is SYGVKD in the germline V gene. There are 14 residues in the CDR3. V was pared by 5 bases and J by 6 bases, with 14 bases between. CDR3 amino acids: CAISLLGLSNEQFF. The CDR3 DNA sequence: TGTGCCATCAGTTTGCTAGGACTTTCCAATGAGCAGTTCTTC.

The gene calls are TRBV7-2 and TRBJ1-1, with no clear D. With 3 bases removed from V and 1 base from J, the gap between germline ends came to 12 bases. The CDR3 runs 15 residues. CDR1 and CDR2 from the germline V gene are SGHTA and FQGNSA. The CDR3 sequence: CASSLEFAGNTEAFF. The CDR3 DNA sequence: TGTGCCAGCAGCTTGGAGTTTGCGGGGAACACTGAAGCTTTCTTT. Together with reference TRBV7-2 and TRBJ1-1, the CDR3 gives the full variable domain: GAGVSQSPSNKVTEKGKDVELRCDPISGHTALYWYRQSLGQGLEFLIYFQGNSAPDKSGLPSDRFSAERTGGSVSTLTIQRTQQEDSAVYLCASSLEFAGNTEAFFGQGTRLTVV.

The chain carries TRBV2 and TRBJ2-7, with TRBD2 matching over 9 bases. Per the germline V gene, CDR1 is SNHLY and CDR2 is FYNNEI. CDR3 length: 14 amino acids. The V gene end was trimmed by 6 bases and the J gene end by 6 bases; junction bases not matched to a gene: 9. For the CDR3, the DNA is TGTGCCAGCAGCCTGGGACTAGCTAGGGTCGAGCAGTACTTC. Its translation is CASSLGLARVEQYF.

The J gene is TRBJ2-7, the V gene TRBV4-1, with D perhaps TRBD1 (6 bases). This CDR3 is built from 14 residues. The V and J ends lost 2 bases and 5 bases respectively, with 13 bases between them. Germline V lookup: CDR1 MGHRA, CDR2 YSYEKL. The CDR3 region has the DNA TGCGCCAGCAGCCAAAGGGGGAATCTGGACGAGCAGTACTTC. Translated, it gives CASSQRGNLDEQYF.